This T cell receptor (beta chain) was identified in a study of blood T cell repertoires in COVID-19. Looking at the study overall: The United States, Italy and Spain supplied acute and convalescent COVID-19 samples. The cDNA or gDNA used as material had been derived from T cells, B-cell-depleted T cells, or PBMCs.

The CDR3 is 14 amino acids. V trimming: 4 bases; J trimming: 7 bases; junction bases outside the gene matches: 6. CDR1 and CDR2 from the germline V gene are MDHEN and SYDVKM. In the authors' workflow: Reference gene primer amplification gave estimated nucleated cell counts. Generated by immunoSEQ multiplex PCR, the TCRdb table keeps only in-frame clones and is missing some. The V and J calls and clone size come from that table; D and trimming were worked out from the DNA. The repertoire includes 79,000 or so clones, 75% to 90% of them detected once, and over 15% sits in the top ten. The TCR sequence derives from a human donor in a cohort sampled during active COVID-19. The sample taken for sequencing was peripheral blood. The V gene is TRBV28, the J gene TRBJ1-3; 8 nucleotides line up with TRBD1. The DNA for the CDR3 is TGTGCCAGCAGTTACCGGACAGGGCGGAACACCATATATTTT. The encoded protein is CASSYRTGRNTIYF. The full variable domain, with the rest looked up from reference TRBV28 and TRBJ1-3, is DVKVTQSSRYLVKRTGEKVFLECVQDMDHENMFWYRQDPGLGLRLIYFSYDVKMKEKGDIPEGYSVSREKKERFSLILESASTNQTSMYLCASSYRTGRNTIYFGEGSWLTVV.